This record looks at one T cell receptor beta chain sequence and its context. Its specific antigen is unknown. No much larger clonotype is one base removed from it; base qualities were not supplied. This entry belongs to a study of shared clonotypes between healthy human individuals (dated by TCRdb to 2018 to 2021). Turning to the overall study: A couple of women and a few men aged 18 to 49 years were included in the cohort. The study deeply sequenced blood TCR repertoires of about five healthy adults to estimate repertoire size and the extent of clonotype sharing between individuals. Libraries were prepared and TCR repertoires were sequenced by different laboratories using diverse techniques, in order to increase sequencing depth and limit assay-specific biases. Between about 0.85 and 10 billion PBMCs per donor were obtained by leukapheresis.

The CDR3 spans 15 residues, from the cysteine through the phenylalanine. Only the CDR3 DNA is retained, 45 bases long and in frame from the first base. Per the germline V gene, MGHDK is the CDR1 and SYGVNS is the CDR2. Germline trimming amounts to 4 bases on V and 4 bases on J, with 2 as the count of junction bases outside the gene matches. Healthy HIV-negative adults with no recently reported acute infections or vaccinations were included as donors. Every donor was a Caucasian adult residing in Nashville, Tennessee, USA. For unsorted samples, 75 million to 100 million PBMCs were counted and genomic DNA was extracted with the QIAamp DNA Blood Mini kit. Blood was obtained by leukapheresis, after which PBMCs were separated by Ficoll-Histopaque density gradient centrifugation and cryopreserved in liquid nitrogen vapor phase. Using the deep immunoSEQ assay, TCR CDR3 regions were amplified from genomic DNA by multiplex PCR. Extracted genomic DNA from each cell subset was spread evenly across all wells of several immunoSEQ 96-well plates, with each plate serving as a replicate. For unsorted PBMC, 250 to 300 ng genomic DNA, equal to tens of thousands of T cell genomes, was loaded into each replicate PCR. Genomic DNA from unsorted PBMC was sequenced over ten immunoSEQ deep assay plates. Purified libraries were quantified with a Qubit 3.0 fluorometer, sized on a Bioanalyzer 2100, and re-quantified with the KAPA Library Quantification kit. Every immunoSEQ 96-well plate was sequenced on a dedicated single-read 150-cycle Illumina NextSeq 550 flow cell. The study's processing was this. Because the immunoSEQ output included only junctional sequences and no quality scores, the filtering could not be the same as the filtering used for full-length reads. Sequences were annotated with PyIR, a Python wrapper for IgBLAST v1.9, using IMGT germline references to assign V/J genes and CDR3. Any read was removed if the V/J assignment was weak (E-value above 1e-6), the CDR3 was missing, or the read contained stop codons, out-of-frame junctions, or ambiguous translated residues. A V3J clonotype was defined by an identical inferred V gene, J gene, and CDR3 amino acid sequence. To compute the percentage overlap between repertoires, the number of shared unique clonotypes was divided by the size of the smaller repertoire. RTK rarefaction, the Chao1 estimator, and Recon v2.1 estimates of unobserved clonotypes were used to assess repertoire richness. This is the immuneACCESS table as TCRdb keeps it, with only in-frame sequences that have V and J called. A part of the clones is gone; compared with another copy, unresolved V genes explain less than half, and the rest is unexplained. V, J and clone size are those of that table, while D and trimming were read from the DNA. This sample holds about half a million clones; roughly 77% were observed only once. Together, the top ten hold around 14% of the sample.

On the study overall, not on this receptor specifically: Because the study included a small number of donors, the genetic and exposure-history diversity represented was limited. Sampling was limited to blood, and TCR repertoires in tissue likely differ from TCR repertoires in blood. Pairwise subsampling led to the expectation that sequencing depth would affect the degree of clonotype sharing among donors.

The chain is encoded by TRBV25-1 joined to TRBJ2-1; TRBD2 agrees with 12 junctional bases. The receptor comes from a woman aged 35 to 49 in good health. Some clones in this sample may be carry-over from other donors' samples. Sequencing was done on a sample of PBMCs. The DNA is TGTGCCAGCAGTGGACTAGCGGGAGCTTACAATGAGCAGTTCTTC. This translates into CASSGLAGAYNEQFF.